A selection of T cell receptor beta chains follows, all from one sample in a study of T cells expressing NK-cell markers. TCRdb reprocessed the 5' RACE reads, with one entry per CDR3 protein and no DNA. The specimen's table records 500,000 to 700,000 distinct CDR3 sequences. The sequencing input was blood T cells: a sorted CD56 or NKG2C T cell subset, CD4+ or CD8+ T cells, or bulk PBMC T cells (not recorded which). The receptors come from a man younger than 30 in good health. The CDR3 runs from the conserved cysteine through the conserved F or W.

J,length,V,CDR3
TRBJ1-5,16,TRBV6-2/TRBV6-3,CASNTNRGGGHQPQHF
TRBJ2-7,15,TRBV5-5,CASSRPVSGPSEQYF
TRBJ1-1,13,TRBV5-6,CASSQAQRSEAFF
TRBJ1-1,19,TRBV4-2,CASSQDLANRVFMNTEAFF
TRBJ2-1,17,TRBV29-1,CSVDVELGQGPDNEQFF
TRBJ1-3,16,TRBV20-1,CSASTLKMISGNTIYF
TRBJ2-5,16,TRBV6-5,CASSYGRADRGETQYF
TRBJ2-5,16,TRBV10-3,CAISESSHRGQETQYF
TRBJ1-5,13,TRBV20-1,CSASRDLNQPQHF
TRBJ1-1,13,TRBV7-2,CASRGLRNTEAFF
TRBJ1-1,14,TRBV5-1,CASSYQGQGTEAFF
TRBJ2-1,15,TRBV5-1,CASSPRDSPANEQFF
TRBJ2-7,15,TRBV2,CASSSFRGASYEQYF
TRBJ1-1,13,TRBV27,CASSFGQATEAFF
TRBJ2-5,15,TRBV24-1,CATSDRLAGKETQYF
TRBJ2-1,18,TRBV5-1,CASSLVLAGGGSYNEQFF
TRBJ2-5,13,TRBV6-1,CASSIKGSGTQYF
TRBJ1-2,12,TRBV6-5,CASRTGVGGYTF
TRBJ2-1,16,TRBV7-9,CASSLGIGLEYNEQFF
TRBJ2-1,16,TRBV5-1,CASGENGLAGGDEQFF
TRBJ1-5,16,TRBV11-2,CASSRQGGLSNQPQHF
TRBJ1-5,14,TRBV12-3/TRBV12-4,CASSLTERGQPQHF
TRBJ2-2,16,TRBV12-3/TRBV12-4,CASTLLVAGGTGELFF
TRBJ2-1,12,TRBV28,CASSSASDEQFF
TRBJ1-2,14,TRBV15,CATSLRAESYGYTF
TRBJ2-6,15,TRBV6-5,CASRTGSSGANVLTF